This T cell receptor beta chain was found in a study of control samples from healthy donors and cancer patients. V dropped 4 bases and J dropped 0 bases, with 16 bases sitting between them. This CDR3 has 17 amino acids. The germline V gene has CDR1 MNHGY and CDR2 SVAAGI. Using immunoSEQ multiplex PCR, the repertoire was profiled, and TCRdb retains in-frame clones only, with some absent. The sample records approximately 100,000 clones, more than 75% being singletons. This chain joins TRBV6-9 and TRBJ1-3, with D unclear. The sample consisted of blood. The receptor was isolated from a man aged 25-40 years in good health. The DNA of the CDR3 is TGTGCCAGCAGTTTAAATGTGGTCCCTCGCTCTGGAAACACCATATATTTT. Its translation: CASSLNVVPRSGNTIYF.